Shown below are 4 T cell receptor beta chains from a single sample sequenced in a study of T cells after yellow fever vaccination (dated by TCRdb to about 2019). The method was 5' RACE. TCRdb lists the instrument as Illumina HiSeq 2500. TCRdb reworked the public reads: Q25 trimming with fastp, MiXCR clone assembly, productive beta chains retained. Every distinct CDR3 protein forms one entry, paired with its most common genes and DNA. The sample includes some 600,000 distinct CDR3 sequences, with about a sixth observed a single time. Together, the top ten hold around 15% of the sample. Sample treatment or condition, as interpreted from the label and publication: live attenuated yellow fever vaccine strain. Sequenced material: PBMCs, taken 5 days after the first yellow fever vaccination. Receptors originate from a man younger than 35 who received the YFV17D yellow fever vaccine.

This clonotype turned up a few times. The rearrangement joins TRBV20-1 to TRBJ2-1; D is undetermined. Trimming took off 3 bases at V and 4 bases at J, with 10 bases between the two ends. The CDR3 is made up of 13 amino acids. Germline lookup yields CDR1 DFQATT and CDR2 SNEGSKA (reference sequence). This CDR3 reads CSASPTLYNEQFF. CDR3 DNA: TGCAGTGCTAGTCCGACCTTGTACAATGAGCAGTTCTTC.

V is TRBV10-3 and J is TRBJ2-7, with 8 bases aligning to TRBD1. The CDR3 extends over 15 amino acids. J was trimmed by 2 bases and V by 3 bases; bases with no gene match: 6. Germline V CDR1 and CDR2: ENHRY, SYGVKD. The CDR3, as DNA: TGTGCCATCAGTGACAAGGGGACAGGCGCCTACGAGCAGTACTTC. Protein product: CAISDKGTGAYEQYF.

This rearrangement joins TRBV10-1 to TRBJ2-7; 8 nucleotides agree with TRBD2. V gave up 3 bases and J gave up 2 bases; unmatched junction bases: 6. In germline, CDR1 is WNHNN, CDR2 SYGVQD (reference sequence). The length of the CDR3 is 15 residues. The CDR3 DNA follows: TGCGCCAGCAGTGAAGGCGGGGGGATAACCTACGAGCAGTACTTC. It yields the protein CASSEGGGITYEQYF.

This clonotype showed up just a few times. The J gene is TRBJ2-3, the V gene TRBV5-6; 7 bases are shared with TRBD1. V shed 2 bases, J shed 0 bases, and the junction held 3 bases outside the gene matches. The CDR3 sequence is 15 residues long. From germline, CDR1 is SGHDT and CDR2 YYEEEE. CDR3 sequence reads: CASSFDRASTDTQYF. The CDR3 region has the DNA TGTGCCAGCAGCTTCGACAGGGCCAGCACAGATACGCAGTATTTT. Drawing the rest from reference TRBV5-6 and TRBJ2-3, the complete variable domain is DAGVTQSPTHLIKTRGQQVTLRCSPKSGHDTVSWYQQALGQGPQFIFQYYEEEERQRGNFPDRFSGHQFPNYSSELNVNALLLGDSALYLCASSFDRASTDTQYFGPGTRLTVL.